This TCR beta chain was captured in a study of Graves' ophthalmopathy and Graves' hyperthyroidism. Donors with ophthalmopathy: moderate-to-severe activity, CAS ≥3, NOSPECS ≥4, duration under 3 months. The CDR3 runs 16 residues. Germline CDR1 is MGHDK and CDR2 is SYGVNS. V lost 2 bases and J 1 base, leaving 14 bases between the germline ends. TCR beta CDR3 amplification used RNA transcripts. Second-round multiplex PCR followed a first-round RT-PCR using HTBI primers. Each CDR3 protein gets one entry after TCRdb re-called the multiplex PCR reads with MiXCR. The sample has hundreds of thousands of distinct CDR3 sequences; roughly two fifths are singletons.

The source is an adult man with Graves' ophthalmopathy. The specimen sequenced was peripheral blood. The rearrangement uses TRBV25-1 and TRBJ2-5, with TRBD2 as a possible D gene (6 bases). CDR3 amino acids: CASSEARGKRQETQYF. For the CDR3, the DNA is TGTGCCAGCAGTGAAGCTCGGGGGAAGCGCCAAGAGACCCAGTACTTC.